One T cell receptor beta chain is described in this entry. CDR1 and CDR2 (germline): SGHRS, YFSETQ. The CDR3 sequence is 15 residues long. V was cut by 1 base and J by 0 bases, with 10 bases left in between. This entry belongs to a study of shared clonotypes between healthy human individuals. Every contributor of samples was a Caucasian grown-up residing in Nashville, Tennessee. Sequencing used immunoSEQ multiplex PCR; TCRdb keeps in-frame clones, though not all of them. This table holds approximately 720,000 clones, around 72% found once. The chain combines TRBV5-1 with TRBJ1-1, with D unresolved. The receptor's source is a woman aged 25 to 39 in good health. Sequencing was performed on memory CD4+ T cells sorted from blood. Subset: CD45RA-negative fraction. As DNA, the CDR3 is TGCGCCAGCAGCTTGAGACCGAGCATGAACACTGAAGCTTTCTTT. Its translation: CASSLRPSMNTEAFF.